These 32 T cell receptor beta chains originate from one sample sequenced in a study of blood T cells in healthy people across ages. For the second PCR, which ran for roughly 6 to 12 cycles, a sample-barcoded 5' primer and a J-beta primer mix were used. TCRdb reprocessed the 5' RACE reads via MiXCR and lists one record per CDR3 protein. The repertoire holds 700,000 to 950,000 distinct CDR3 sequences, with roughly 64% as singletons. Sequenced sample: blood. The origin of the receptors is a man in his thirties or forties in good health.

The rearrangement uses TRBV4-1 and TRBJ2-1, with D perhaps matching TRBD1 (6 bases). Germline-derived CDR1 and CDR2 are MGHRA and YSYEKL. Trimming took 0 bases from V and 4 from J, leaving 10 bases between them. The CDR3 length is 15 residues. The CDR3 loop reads CASSQEGAQYNEQFF. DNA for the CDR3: TGCGCCAGCAGCCAAGAGGGGGCGCAGTACAATGAGCAGTTCTTC.

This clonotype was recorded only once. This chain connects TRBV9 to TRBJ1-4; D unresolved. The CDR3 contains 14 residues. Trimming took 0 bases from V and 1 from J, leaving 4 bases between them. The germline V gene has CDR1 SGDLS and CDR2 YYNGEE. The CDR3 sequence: CASSVGRTNEKLFF. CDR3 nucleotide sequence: TGTGCCAGCAGCGTAGGGAGAACTAATGAAAAACTGTTTTTT.

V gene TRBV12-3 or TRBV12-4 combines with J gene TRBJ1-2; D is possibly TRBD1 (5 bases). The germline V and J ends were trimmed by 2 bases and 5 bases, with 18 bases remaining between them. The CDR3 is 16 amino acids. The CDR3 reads CASSLRTTGWAYGYTF. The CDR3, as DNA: TGTGCCAGCAGTTTAAGGACAACAGGTTGGGCTTATGGCTACACCTTC.

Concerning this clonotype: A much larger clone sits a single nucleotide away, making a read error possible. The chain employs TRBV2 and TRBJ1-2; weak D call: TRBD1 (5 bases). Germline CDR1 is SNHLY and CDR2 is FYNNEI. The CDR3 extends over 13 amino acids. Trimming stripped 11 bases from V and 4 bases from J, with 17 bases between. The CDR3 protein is CACIDPQVYGYTF. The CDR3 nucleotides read TGTGCCTGCATCGACCCACAGGTCTATGGCTACACCTTC.

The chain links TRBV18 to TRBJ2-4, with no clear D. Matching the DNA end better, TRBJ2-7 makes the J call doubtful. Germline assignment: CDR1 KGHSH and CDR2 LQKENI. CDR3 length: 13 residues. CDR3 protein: CASSPKSLSEQYF. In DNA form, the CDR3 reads TGTGCCAGCTCACCAAAGAGTTTATCCGAGCAGTACTTC.

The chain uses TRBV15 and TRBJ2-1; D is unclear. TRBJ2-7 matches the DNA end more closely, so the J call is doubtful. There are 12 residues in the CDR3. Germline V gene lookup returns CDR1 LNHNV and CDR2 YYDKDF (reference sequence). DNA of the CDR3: TGTGCCACCAGCAGAGCATATGTCGAGCAGTACTTC. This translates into CATSRAYVEQYF.

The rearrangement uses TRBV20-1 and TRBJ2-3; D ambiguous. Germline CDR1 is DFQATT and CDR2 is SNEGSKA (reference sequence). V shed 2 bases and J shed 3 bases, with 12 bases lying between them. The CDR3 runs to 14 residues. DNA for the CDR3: TGCAGTGCTAGACTTCCAGGACCAACAGATACGCAGTATTTT. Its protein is CSARLPGPTDTQYF.

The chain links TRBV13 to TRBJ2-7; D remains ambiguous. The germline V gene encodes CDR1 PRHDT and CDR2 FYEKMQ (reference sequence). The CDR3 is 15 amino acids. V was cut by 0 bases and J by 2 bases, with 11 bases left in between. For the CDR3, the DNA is TGTGCCAGCAGCTTAGGCCTTGGCGACGCCTACGAGCAGTACTTC. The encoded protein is CASSLGLGDAYEQYF.

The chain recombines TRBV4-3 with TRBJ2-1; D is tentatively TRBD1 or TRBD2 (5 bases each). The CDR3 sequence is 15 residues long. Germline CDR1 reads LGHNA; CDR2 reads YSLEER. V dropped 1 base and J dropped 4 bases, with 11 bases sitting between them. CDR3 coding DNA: TGCGCCAGCAGCCAAGGGCCGGGGCTGTACAATGAGCAGTTCTTC. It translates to CASSQGPGLYNEQFF.

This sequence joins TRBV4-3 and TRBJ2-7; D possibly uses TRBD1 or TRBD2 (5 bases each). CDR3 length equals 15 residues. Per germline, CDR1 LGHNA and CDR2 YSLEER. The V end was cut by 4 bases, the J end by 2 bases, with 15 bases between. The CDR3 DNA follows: TGCGCCAGCAGCCCGTTAGGGACCTCTACCTACGAGCAGTACTTC. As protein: CASSPLGTSTYEQYF.

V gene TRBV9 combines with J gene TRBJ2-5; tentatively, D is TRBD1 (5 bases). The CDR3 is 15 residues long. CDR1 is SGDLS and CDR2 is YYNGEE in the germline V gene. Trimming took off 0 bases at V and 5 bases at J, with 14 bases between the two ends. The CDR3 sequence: CASSVEGQLGETQYF. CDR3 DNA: TGTGCCAGCAGCGTAGAGGGGCAGTTGGGGGAGACCCAGTACTTC.

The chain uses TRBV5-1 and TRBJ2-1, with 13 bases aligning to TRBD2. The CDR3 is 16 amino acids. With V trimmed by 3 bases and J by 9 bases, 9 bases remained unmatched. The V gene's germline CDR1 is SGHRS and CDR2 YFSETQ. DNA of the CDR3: TGCGCCAGCAGCTCGGACCGACTAGCGGGAGGCGGTGAGCAGTTCTTC. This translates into CASSSDRLAGGGEQFF.

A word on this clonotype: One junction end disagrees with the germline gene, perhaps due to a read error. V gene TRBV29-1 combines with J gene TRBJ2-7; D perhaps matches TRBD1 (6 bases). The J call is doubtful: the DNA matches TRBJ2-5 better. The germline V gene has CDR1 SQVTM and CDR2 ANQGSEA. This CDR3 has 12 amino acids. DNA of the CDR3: TGCAGTGTTGGGACAACGGAAGGGACCCAGTACTTC. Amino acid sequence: CSVGTTEGTQYF.

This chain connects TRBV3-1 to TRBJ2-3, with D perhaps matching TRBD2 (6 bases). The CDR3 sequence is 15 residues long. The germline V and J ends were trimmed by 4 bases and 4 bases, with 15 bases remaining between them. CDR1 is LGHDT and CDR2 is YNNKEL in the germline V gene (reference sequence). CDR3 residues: CASSLVAGRADTQYF. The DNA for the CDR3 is TGTGCCAGCAGCCTAGTTGCGGGGCGAGCAGATACGCAGTATTTT.

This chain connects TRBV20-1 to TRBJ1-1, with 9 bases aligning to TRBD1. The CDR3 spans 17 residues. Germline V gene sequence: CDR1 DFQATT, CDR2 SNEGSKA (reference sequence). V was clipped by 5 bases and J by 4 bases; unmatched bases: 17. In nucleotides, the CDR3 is TGCAGTGCTTTGGTAGCTAACAGGGGGCGGGCAGGCACTGAAGCTTTCTTT. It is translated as CSALVANRGRAGTEAFF.

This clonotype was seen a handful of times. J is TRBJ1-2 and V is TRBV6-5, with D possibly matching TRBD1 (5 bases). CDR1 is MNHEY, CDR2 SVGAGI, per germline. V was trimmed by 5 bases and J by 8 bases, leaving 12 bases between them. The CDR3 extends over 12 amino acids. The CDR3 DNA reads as TGTGCCAGCAGTCCGCAGGGCGGGGGCTACACCTTC. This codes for CASSPQGGGYTF.

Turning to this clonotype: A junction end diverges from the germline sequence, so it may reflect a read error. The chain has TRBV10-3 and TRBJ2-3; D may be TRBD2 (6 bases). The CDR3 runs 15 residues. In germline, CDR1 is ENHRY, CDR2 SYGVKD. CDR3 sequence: CVISTPGTALHTQYF. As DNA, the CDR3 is TGTGTCATCAGCACTCCCGGGACTGCCCTTCATACGCAGTATTTT.

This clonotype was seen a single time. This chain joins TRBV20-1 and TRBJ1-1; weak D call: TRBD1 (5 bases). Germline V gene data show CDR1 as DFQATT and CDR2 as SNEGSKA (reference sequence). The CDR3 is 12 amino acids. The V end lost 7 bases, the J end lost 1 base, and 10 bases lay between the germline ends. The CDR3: CSEGRPNTEAFF. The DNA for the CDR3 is TGCAGTGAGGGACGTCCGAACACTGAAGCTTTCTTT.

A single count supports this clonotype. DNA for the CDR3: TGTGCCAGCGCGAAAGGGGGAGGTGGGCACGGCTACACCTTC. Its protein product is CASAKGGGGHGYTF. The chain has TRBV6-6 and TRBJ1-2; possibly TRBD1 for D (6 bases). Germline V CDR1 and CDR2: MNHNY, SVGAGI (reference sequence). CDR3 length: 14 residues. V was pared by 8 bases and J by 8 bases, with 21 bases between.

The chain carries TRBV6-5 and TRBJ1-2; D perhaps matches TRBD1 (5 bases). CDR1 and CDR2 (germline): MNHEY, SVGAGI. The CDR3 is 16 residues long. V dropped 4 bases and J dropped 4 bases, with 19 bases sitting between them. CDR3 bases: TGTGCCAGCAGTTTTAGGGGACCCCAGAACGGCTATGGCTACACCTTC. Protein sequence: CASSFRGPQNGYGYTF.

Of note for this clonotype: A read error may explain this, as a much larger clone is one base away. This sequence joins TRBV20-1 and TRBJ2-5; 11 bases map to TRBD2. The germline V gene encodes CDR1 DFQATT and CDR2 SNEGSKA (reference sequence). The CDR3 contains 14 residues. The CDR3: CSARASGGYETRYF. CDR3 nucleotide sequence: TGCAGTGCTAGAGCTAGCGGGGGGTATGAGACCCGGTACTTC.

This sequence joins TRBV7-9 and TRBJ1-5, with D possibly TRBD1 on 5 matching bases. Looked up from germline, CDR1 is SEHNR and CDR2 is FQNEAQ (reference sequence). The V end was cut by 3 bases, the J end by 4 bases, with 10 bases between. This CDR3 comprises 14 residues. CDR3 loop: CASSLEGNNQPQHF. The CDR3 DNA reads TGTGCCAGCAGCTTGGAGGGGAATAATCAGCCCCAGCATTTT.

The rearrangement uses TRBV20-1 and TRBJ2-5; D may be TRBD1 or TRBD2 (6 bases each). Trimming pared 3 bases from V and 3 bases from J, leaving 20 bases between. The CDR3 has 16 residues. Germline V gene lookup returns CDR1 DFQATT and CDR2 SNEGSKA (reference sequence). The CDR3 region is CSARFHEGGVKETQYF. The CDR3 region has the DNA TGCAGTGCTAGGTTCCACGAGGGGGGCGTTAAAGAGACCCAGTACTTC.

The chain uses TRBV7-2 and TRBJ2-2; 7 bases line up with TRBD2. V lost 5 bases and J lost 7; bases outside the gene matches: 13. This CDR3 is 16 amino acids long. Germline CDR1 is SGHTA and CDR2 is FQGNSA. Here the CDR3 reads CASSQRLASGSGELFF. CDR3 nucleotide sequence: TGTGCCAGCAGCCAACGACTAGCCTCTGGTAGCGGGGAGCTGTTTTTT.

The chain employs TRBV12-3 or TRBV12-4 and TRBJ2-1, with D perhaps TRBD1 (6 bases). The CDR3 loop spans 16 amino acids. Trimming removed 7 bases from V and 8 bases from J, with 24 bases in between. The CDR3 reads CASTLQGWGHLDEQFF. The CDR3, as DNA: TGTGCCAGCACCCTCCAGGGGTGGGGGCACCTCGATGAGCAGTTCTTC.

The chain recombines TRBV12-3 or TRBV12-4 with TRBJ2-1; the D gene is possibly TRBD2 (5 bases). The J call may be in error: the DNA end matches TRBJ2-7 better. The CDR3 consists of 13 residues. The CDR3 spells CASSVGSDYEQYF. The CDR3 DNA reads TGTGCCAGCAGTGTTGGGAGTGACTATGAGCAGTACTTC.

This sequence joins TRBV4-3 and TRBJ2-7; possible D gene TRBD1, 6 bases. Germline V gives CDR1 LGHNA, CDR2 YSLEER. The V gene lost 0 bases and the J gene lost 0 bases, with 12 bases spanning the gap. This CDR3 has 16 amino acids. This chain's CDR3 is CASSQDVQGSSYEQYF. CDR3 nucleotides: TGCGCCAGCAGCCAAGACGTCCAGGGGAGCTCCTACGAGCAGTACTTC.

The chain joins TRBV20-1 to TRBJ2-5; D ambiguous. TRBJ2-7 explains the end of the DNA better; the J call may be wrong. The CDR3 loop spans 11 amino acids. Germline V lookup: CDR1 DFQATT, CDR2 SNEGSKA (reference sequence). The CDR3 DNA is TGCACCGCTGAAGGGTACGACGAGCAGTACTTC. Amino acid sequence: CTAEGYDEQYF.

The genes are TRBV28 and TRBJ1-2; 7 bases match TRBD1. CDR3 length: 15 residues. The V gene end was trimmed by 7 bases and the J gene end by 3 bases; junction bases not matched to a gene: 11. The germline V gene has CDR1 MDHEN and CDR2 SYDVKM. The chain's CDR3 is CASITADRSDYGYTF. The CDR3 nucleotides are TGTGCCAGCATCACAGCGGACAGGTCTGACTATGGCTACACCTTC.

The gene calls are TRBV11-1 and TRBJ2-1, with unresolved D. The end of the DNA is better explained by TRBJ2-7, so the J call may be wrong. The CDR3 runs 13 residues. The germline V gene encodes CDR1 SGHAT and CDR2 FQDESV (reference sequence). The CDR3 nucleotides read TGTGCCAGCAGCACGAGACCCTACAATGAGCAGTACTTC. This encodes CASSTRPYNEQYF.

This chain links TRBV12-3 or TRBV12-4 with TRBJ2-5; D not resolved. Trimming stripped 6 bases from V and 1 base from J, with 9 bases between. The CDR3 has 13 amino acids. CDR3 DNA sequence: TGTGCCAGCAGGCCGCATCGCCAAGAGACCCAGTACTTC. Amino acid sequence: CASRPHRQETQYF.

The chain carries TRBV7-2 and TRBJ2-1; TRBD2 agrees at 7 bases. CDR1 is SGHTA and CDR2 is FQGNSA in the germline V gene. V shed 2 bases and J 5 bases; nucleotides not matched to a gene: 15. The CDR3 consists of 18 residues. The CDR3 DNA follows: TGTGCCAGCAGCTTAAAAGCGGCTCTAGCGGAATTTAACAATGAGCAGTTCTTC. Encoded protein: CASSLKAALAEFNNEQFF.